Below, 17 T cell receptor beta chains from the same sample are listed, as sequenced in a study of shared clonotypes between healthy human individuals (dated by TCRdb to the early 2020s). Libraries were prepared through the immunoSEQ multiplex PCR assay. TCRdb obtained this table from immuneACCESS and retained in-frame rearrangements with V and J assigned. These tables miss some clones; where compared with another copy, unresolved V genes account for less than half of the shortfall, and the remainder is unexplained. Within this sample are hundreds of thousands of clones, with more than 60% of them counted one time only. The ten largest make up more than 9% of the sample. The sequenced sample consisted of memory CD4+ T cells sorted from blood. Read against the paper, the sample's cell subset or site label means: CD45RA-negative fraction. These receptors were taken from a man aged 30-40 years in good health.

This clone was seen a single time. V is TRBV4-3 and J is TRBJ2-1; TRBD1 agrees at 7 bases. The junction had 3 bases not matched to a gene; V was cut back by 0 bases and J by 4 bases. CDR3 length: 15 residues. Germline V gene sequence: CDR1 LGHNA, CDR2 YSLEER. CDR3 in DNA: TGCGCCAGCAGCCAAGATCGGGACAGATACAATGAGCAGTTCTTC. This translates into CASSQDRDRYNEQFF.

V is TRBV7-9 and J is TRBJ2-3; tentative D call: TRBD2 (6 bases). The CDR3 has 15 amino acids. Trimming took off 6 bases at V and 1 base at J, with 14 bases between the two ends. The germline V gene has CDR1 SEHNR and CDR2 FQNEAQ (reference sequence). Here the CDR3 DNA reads TGTGCCAGCAGACCAGTGGGGGGAGGCACAGATACGCAGTATTTT. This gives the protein CASRPVGGGTDTQYF.

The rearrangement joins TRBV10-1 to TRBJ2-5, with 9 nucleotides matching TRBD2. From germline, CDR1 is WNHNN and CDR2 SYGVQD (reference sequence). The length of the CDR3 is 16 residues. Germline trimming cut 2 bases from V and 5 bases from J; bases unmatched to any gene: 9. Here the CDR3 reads CASSEGVAGAGETQYF. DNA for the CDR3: TGCGCCAGCAGTGAGGGGGTAGCGGGAGCGGGCGAGACCCAGTACTTC.

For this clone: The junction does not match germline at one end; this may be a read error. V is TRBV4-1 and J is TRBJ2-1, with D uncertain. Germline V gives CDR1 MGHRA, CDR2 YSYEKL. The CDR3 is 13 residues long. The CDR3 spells CASSQDWVGSPVF. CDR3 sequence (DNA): TGCGCCAGCAGCCAAGATTGGGTGGGTAGTCCGGTCTTC.

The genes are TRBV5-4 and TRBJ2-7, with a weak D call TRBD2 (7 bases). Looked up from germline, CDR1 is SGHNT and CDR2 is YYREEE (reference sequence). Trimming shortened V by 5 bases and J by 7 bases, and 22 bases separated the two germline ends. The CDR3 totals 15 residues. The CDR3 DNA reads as TGTGCCAGCAGTGAAGCTCGGGGGGCTGGCGGGGAGCAGTACTTC. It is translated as CASSEARGAGGEQYF.

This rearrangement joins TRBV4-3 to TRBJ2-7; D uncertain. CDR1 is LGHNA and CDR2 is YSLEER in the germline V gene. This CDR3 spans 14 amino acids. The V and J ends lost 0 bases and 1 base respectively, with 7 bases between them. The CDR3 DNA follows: TGCGCCAGCAGCCAAGATACAGCGTCCTACGAGCAGTACTTC. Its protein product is CASSQDTASYEQYF.

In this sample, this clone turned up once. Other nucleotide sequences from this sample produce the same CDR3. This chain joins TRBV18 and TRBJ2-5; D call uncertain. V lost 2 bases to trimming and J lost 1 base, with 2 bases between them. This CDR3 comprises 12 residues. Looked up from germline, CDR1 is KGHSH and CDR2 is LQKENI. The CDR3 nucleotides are TGTGCCAGCTCACCAGGCCAAGAGACCCAGTACTTC. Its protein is CASSPGQETQYF.

The CDR3 DNA follows: TGTGCCACCCAGGAGTACGATGAGCAGTTCTTC. This gives the protein CATQEYDEQFF. V gene TRBV15 combines with J gene TRBJ2-1; no clear D. Germline V gives CDR1 LNHNV, CDR2 YYDKDF (reference sequence). Trimming stripped 8 bases from V and 8 bases from J, with 10 bases between. This CDR3 region has 11 residues.

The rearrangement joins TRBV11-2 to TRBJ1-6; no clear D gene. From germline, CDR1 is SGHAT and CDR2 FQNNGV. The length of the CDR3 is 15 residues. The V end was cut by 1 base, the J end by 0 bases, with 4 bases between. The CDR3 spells CASSLVASYNSPLHF. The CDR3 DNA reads TGTGCCAGCAGCTTAGTAGCCTCCTATAATTCACCCCTCCACTTT.

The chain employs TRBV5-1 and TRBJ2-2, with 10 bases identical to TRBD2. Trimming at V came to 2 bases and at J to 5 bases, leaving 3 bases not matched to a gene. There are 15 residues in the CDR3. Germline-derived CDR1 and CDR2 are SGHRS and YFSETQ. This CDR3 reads CASSFGAGGTGELFF. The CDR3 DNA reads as TGCGCCAGCAGCTTTGGAGCGGGAGGGACCGGGGAGCTGTTTTTT.

The CDR3 nucleotides are TGTGCCAGCAGCCGACCCGACAGGCACCAAGAGACCCAGTACTTC. It encodes CASSRPDRHQETQYF. The chain is built from TRBV5-5 and TRBJ2-5, with D possibly TRBD1 on 6 matching bases. Germline V CDR1 and CDR2: SGHKS, YYEKEE (reference sequence). CDR3 length: 15 amino acids. Between the trimmed V and J ends, which lost 4 bases and 0 bases, there was a span of 13 bases.

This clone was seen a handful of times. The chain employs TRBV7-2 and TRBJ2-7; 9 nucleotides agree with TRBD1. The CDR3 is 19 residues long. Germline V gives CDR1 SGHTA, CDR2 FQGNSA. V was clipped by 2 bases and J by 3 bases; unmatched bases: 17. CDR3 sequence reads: CASSLRDSSGTGYVYEQYF. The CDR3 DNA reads TGTGCCAGCAGCTTAAGGGATTCTTCCGGGACAGGGTACGTCTACGAGCAGTACTTC.

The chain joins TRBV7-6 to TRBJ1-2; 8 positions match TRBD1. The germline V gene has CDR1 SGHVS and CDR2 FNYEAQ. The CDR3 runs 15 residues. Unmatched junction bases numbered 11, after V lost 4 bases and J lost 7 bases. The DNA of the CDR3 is TGTGCCAGCAGCTCCATAGCGGGACAGGCGGGTGGCTACACCTTC. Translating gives CASSSIAGQAGGYTF.

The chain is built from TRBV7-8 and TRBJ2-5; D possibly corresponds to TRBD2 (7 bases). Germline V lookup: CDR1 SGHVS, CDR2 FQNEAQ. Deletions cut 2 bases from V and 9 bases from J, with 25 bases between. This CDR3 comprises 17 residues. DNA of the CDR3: TGTGCCAGCAGCTTAAAAGTTCCGGGGGGCGGATTTGGGGCCCAGTACTTC. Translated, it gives CASSLKVPGGGFGAQYF.

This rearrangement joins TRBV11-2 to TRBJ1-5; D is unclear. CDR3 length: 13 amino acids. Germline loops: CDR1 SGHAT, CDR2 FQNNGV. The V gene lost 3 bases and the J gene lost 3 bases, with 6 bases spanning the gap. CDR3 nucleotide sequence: TGTGCCAGCAGCTTGACCAACAATCAGCCCCAGCATTTT. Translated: CASSLTNNQPQHF.

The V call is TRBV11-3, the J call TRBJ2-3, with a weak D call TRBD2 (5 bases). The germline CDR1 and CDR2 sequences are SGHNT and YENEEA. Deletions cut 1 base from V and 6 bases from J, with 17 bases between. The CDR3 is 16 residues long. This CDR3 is CASSLGRGSISDTQYF. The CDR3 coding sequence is TGTGCCAGCAGCTTAGGGCGAGGGTCGATATCCGATACGCAGTATTTT.

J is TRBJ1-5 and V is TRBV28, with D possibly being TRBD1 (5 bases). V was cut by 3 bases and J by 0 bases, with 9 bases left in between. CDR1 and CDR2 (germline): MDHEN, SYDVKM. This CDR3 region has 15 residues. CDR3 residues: CASSFGGDSNQPQHF. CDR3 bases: TGTGCCAGCAGTTTTGGAGGGGATAGCAATCAGCCCCAGCATTTT.